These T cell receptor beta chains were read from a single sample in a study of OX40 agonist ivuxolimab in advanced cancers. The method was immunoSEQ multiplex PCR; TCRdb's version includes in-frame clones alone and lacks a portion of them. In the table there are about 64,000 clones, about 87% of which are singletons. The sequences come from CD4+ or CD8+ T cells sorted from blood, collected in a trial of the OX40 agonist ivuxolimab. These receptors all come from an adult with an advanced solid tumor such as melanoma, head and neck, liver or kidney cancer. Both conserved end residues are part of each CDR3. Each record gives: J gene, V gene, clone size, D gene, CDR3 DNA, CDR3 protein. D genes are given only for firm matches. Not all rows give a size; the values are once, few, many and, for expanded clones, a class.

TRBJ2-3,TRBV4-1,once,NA,TGCGCCAGCAGCCGCGGTTCGGGAATGGGTACGGGCGCAGATACGCAGTATTTT,CASSRGSGMGTGADTQYF
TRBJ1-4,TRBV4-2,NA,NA,TGTGCCAGCAGCACGGTGGGGCCGGGGGATGAAAAACTGTTTTTT,CASSTVGPGDEKLFF
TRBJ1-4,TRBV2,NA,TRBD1,TGTGCCAGCCTGCAGGGGGCTTTTGGAGGTGAAAAACTGTTTTTT,CASLQGAFGGEKLFF
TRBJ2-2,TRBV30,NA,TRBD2,TGTGCCTGGGGCCTCCTAGCGGGAAACACCGGGGAGCTGTTTTTT,CAWGLLAGNTGELFF
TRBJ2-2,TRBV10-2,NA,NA,TGCGCCAGCAGGGGGAAAGCGAACACCGGGGAGCTGTTTTTT,CASRGKANTGELFF
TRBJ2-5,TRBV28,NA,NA,TGTGCCAGCAGTTTACGCTGGACGCGAGGGGTTTTGACCCAGTACTTC,CASSLRWTRGVLTQYF
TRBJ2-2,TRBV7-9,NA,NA,TGTGCCAGCAGCTTCCCCAACGGGGAGCTGTTTTTT,CASSFPNGELFF
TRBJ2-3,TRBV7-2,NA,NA,TGTGCCAGCAGCCGAACAGGGCTCCCAGATACGCAGTATTTT,CASSRTGLPDTQYF
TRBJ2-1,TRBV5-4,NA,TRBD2,TGTGCCAGCAGCTGGACTAGCGGTGACAATGAGCAGTTCTTC,CASSWTSGDNEQFF
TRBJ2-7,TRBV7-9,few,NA,TGTGCCAGCAGCTTAGCGCAGGGAATTTTAGCCGAGCAGTACTTC,CASSLAQGILAEQYF
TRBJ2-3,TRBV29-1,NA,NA,TGCAGCGTTAGGAATAAAGATACGCAGTATTTT,CSVRNKDTQYF
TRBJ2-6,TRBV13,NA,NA,TGTGCCACCGGTAGACCTGGGGCCAACGTCCTGACTTTC,CATGRPGANVLTF
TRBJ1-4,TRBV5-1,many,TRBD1,TGCGCCAGCAGCACGGACAGGAATGAAAAACTGTTTTTT,CASSTDRNEKLFF
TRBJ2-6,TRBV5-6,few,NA,TGTGCCAGCAGCTTGGTCGGGGGATCTGGGGCCAACGTCCTGACTTTC,CASSLVGGSGANVLTF
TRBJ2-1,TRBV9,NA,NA,TGTGCCAGCAGCTCCCCTAGGTCCCGGGGCGGAGACTACAATGAGCAGTTCTTC,CASSSPRSRGGDYNEQFF
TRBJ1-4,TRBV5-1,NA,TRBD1,TGCGCCAGCAGCTTGGACAGGGGGGGTACTAATGAAAAACTGTTTTTT,CASSLDRGGTNEKLFF
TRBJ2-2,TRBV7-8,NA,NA,TGTGCCAGCAGCAGAGGAGGGTCCGGGGAGCTGTTTTTT,CASSRGGSGELFF
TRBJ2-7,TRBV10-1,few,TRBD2,TGCGCCAGCAGTGAGTCCGGGAGGGCCGGAGAGCAGTACTTC,CASSESGRAGEQYF
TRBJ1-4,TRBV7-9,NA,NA,TGTGCCAGCAGTCGATCAGGGACTACTAATGAAAAACTGTTTTTT,CASSRSGTTNEKLFF
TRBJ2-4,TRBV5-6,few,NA,TGTGCCAGCAATTTTCCAGGGACGCACATTCAGTACTTC,CASNFPGTHIQYF
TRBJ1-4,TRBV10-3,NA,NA,TGTGCCATCAGTGCTGGGGCGACGGATGAAAAACTGTTTTTT,CAISAGATDEKLFF
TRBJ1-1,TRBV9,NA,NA,TGTGCCAGCAGCGTAGTAGGCGTTGCTGAAGCTTTCTTT,CASSVVGVAEAFF
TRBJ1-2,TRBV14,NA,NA,TGTGCCAGCAGCCAAGATGGGCGATACAGGGACGGCTACACCTTC,CASSQDGRYRDGYTF
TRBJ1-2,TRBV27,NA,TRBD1,TGTGCCAGCAGTTCCCAACGCTCTCGCTTATCGACAGGGAACTATGGCTACACCTTC,CASSSQRSRLSTGNYGYTF
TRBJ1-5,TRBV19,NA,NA,TGTGCCAGTCGGGATCGTGGGATCCTGACTGGGCAGCCCCAGCATTTT,CASRDRGILTGQPQHF
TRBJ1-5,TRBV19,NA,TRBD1,TGTGCCAGTAGTCCAGGGGGACCCAATCAGCCCCAGCATTTT,CASSPGGPNQPQHF
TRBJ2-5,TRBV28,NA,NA,TGTGCCAGCACCGGGGTTCACAGAGAGACCCAGTACTTC,CASTGVHRETQYF
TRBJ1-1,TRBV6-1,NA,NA,TGTGCCAGCAGTGAAGCGCGGGGGGAAGCTTTCTTT,CASSEARGEAFF
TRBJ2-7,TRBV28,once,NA,TGTGCCAGCAGTTCGTCCGGGACCCCGAGGTGGGAGCAGTACTTC,CASSSSGTPRWEQYF
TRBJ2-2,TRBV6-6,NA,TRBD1,TGTGCCAGCAGTTACTCGACAGGGGGTCGCGGGGAGCTGTTTTTT,CASSYSTGGRGELFF
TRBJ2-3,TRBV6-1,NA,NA,TGTGCCAGCAGCTTCGGACTTAGCTCAAATACGCAGTATTTT,CASSFGLSSNTQYF
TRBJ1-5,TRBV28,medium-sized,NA,TGTGCCAGCAAGGGCAATCAGCCCCAGCATTTT,CASKGNQPQHF
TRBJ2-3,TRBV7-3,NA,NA,TGTGCCAGCAGTTCGGGGCTAGACCTCACAGATACGCAGTATTTT,CASSSGLDLTDTQYF
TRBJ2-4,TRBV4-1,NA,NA,TGCGCCAGCAGCCAAGACGCAGTGATAAACATTCAGTACTTC,CASSQDAVINIQYF
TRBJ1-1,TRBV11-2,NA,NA,TGTGCCAGCAGCTCCAACAGCGGAATGAACACTGAAGCTTTCTTT,CASSSNSGMNTEAFF
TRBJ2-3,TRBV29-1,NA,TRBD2,TGCAGCGTTGAGGGTGTAGCGGGATTCACAGATACGCAGTATTTT,CSVEGVAGFTDTQYF
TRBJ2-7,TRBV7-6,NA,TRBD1,TGTGCCAGCAGCGTCGACAGGGACTACGAGCAGTACTTC,CASSVDRDYEQYF
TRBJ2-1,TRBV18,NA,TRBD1,TGTGCCAGCTCACCTTCACAGGGGGCCGACAATGAGCAGTTCTTC,CASSPSQGADNEQFF
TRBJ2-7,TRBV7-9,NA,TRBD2,TGTGCCAGCAGCTTAAGCGGGAACTCCTACGAGCAGTACTTC,CASSLSGNSYEQYF
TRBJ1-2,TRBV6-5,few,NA,TGTGCCAGCAGGCCGGGGGGTGTAACTAACTATGGCTACACCTTC,CASRPGGVTNYGYTF
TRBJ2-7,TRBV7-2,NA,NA,TGTGCCAGCAGCCTCGCCGGGGGGCCCTCCTACGAGCAGTACTTC,CASSLAGGPSYEQYF
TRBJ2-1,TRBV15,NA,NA,TGTGCCACCAGCAGAGGATTGGCGAGCTCCTACAATGAGCAGTTCTTC,CATSRGLASSYNEQFF
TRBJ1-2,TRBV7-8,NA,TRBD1,TGTGCCAGCAGACAATGGACAGGGTCTTACACCTTC,CASRQWTGSYTF
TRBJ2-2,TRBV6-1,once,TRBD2,TGTGCCAGCAGTGATATCGGACTAGCCGCGTATGGGGAGCTGTTTTTT,CASSDIGLAAYGELFF
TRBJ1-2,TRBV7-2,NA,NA,TGTGCCAGCAGCCCCCAGGGAGTTTATGGCTACACCTTC,CASSPQGVYGYTF
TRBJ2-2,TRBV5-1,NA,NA,TGCGCCAGCAGCTTGAGGGTCGACGGCACCGGGGAGCTGTTTTTT,CASSLRVDGTGELFF
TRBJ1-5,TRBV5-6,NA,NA,TGTGCCAGCAGCCAACACAGGGATAATAGCAATCAGCCCCAGCATTTT,CASSQHRDNSNQPQHF
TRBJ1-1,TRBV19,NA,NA,TGTGCCAGTATCGAATTGGCAGGTCTGAACACTGAAGCTTTCTTT,CASIELAGLNTEAFF
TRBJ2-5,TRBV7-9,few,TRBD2,TGTGCCAGCAGCTTGGGGGGGGGTCAAGAGACCCAGTACTTC,CASSLGGGQETQYF
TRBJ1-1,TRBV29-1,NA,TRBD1,TGCAGCGTTGCTCGCAACTCCGACAGGGACACTGAAGCTTTCTTT,CSVARNSDRDTEAFF
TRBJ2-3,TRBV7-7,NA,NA,TGTGCTAGCAGCTTAGCGCTAACAGCAGATACGCAGTATTTT,CASSLALTADTQYF